A single sample gave rise to the 31 T cell receptor beta chains below, sequenced in a study of T-cell reconstitution after alpha-beta-depleted transplantation in children. Unique molecular identifiers were built into the TCRbeta library. TCRdb re-called the PCR reads with MiXCR, one entry per CDR3 protein. The table shows about 540,000 distinct CDR3 sequences, with more than 20% occurring only once. The source material was PBMCs, sampled before TCRalphabeta/CD19-depleted stem cell transplant. All receptors derive from a boy under two years old with Wiskott-Aldrich syndrome, due to receive a stem cell transplant.

This chain connects TRBV27 to TRBJ2-7; D remains ambiguous. The germline V gene encodes CDR1 MNHEY and CDR2 SMNVEV (reference sequence). The CDR3 runs 14 residues. V lost 3 bases, J lost 3 bases, and 12 bases lay in between. The CDR3, as DNA: TGTGCCAGCAGTTTTGGAGCTTCGGGCTACGAGCAGTACTTC. Translation gives CASSFGASGYEQYF.

The chain recombines TRBV20-1 with TRBJ2-3; 8 nucleotides match TRBD2. Losses at the gene ends were 6 bases for V and 2 bases for J; bases not matched to a gene: 7. The germline V gene has CDR1 DFQATT and CDR2 SNEGSKA (reference sequence). CDR3 length: 14 residues. CDR3 amino acids: CSATSGRNTDTQYF. The CDR3 DNA reads as TGCAGTGCCACTAGCGGCAGGAACACAGATACGCAGTATTTT.

In this sample, this clonotype turned up a few times. This chain joins TRBV27 and TRBJ2-7, with D tentatively TRBD1 (5 bases). With 3 bases removed from V and 5 bases from J, the gap between germline ends came to 14 bases. The CDR3 contains 14 residues. Germline V gives CDR1 MNHEY, CDR2 SMNVEV (reference sequence). The chain's CDR3 is CASSFRVGKDEQYF. DNA of the CDR3: TGTGCCAGCAGTTTCAGGGTTGGGAAGGACGAGCAGTACTTC.

The chain combines TRBV12-3 or TRBV12-4 with TRBJ2-5; TRBD2 aligns across 8 bases. This CDR3 is built from 13 residues. V lost 5 bases to trimming and J lost 3 bases; unmatched junction nucleotides: 2. The CDR3 DNA sequence: TGTGCCAGCAGTATTAGCGGGAAAGAGACCCAGTACTTC. Translated, it gives CASSISGKETQYF.

J is TRBJ1-3 and V is TRBV21-1. TRBV21-1 is listed as a pseudogene. The CDR3 length is 18 residues. The CDR3 sequence is CASSKIGQGRALGNTIYF. CDR3 nucleotides: TGTGCCAGCAGCAAAATAGGACAGGGTAGGGCCCTGGGAAACACCATATATTTT.

V gene TRBV7-6 combines with J gene TRBJ2-1; TRBD2 aligns across 7 bases. This CDR3 contains 14 residues. Germline lookup yields CDR1 SGHVS and CDR2 FNYEAQ. Losses at the gene ends were 11 bases for V and 5 bases for J; bases not matched to a gene: 12. The chain's CDR3 is CAVKDGEGNNEQFF. In DNA form, the CDR3 reads TGTGCCGTCAAGGACGGGGAGGGTAACAATGAGCAGTTCTTC.

This rearrangement joins TRBV7-9 to TRBJ2-2; D unclear. The CDR3 extends over 13 amino acids. Per germline, CDR1 SEHNR and CDR2 FQNEAQ (reference sequence). The ends were cut back, 1 base at V and 4 bases at J, with 4 bases in the middle. In DNA, the CDR3 is TGTGCCAGCAGCTTAGGGTTCACCGGGGAGCTGTTTTTT. Translating gives CASSLGFTGELFF.

The chain links TRBV7-8 to TRBJ2-3; 7 bases are shared with TRBD2. CDR1 and CDR2 from the germline V gene are SGHVS and FQNEAQ. The CDR3 consists of 17 residues. J gave up 4 bases and V 4 bases, and 14 bases lay outside the gene matches. The CDR3 sequence is CASSWALAGDFADTQYF. Here the CDR3 DNA reads TGTGCCAGCAGCTGGGCCCTTGCGGGAGATTTTGCAGATACGCAGTATTTT.

This clonotype was picked up a small number of times. The junction departs from germline at one end; a sequencing error may be responsible. The V and J genes are TRBV10-2 and TRBJ2-7; possible D gene TRBD2, 5 bases. CDR1 and CDR2 from the germline V gene are WSHSY and SAAADI. The CDR3 loop spans 11 amino acids. CDR3 nucleotide sequence: TGCGCCAGCAGTGAGGCGGAGGCTACCAACTTC. The encoded protein is CASSEAEATNF.

This clonotype was recorded many times. A junction end diverges from the germline sequence, so it may reflect a read error. The genes are TRBV10-3 and TRBJ2-2; D is undetermined. Germline V gene data show CDR1 as ENHRY and CDR2 as SYGVKD. The length of the CDR3 is 11 residues. CDR3 DNA sequence: TGTGCCATAAGTGAAACCGGGGAGCTGTTTTTT. Its protein is CAISETGELFF.

This clonotype was seen a handful of times. This rearrangement joins TRBV27 to TRBJ2-1; D uncertain. The CDR3 runs 9 residues. Germline V gene data show CDR1 as MNHEY and CDR2 as SMNVEV (reference sequence). Trimming stripped 10 bases from V and 5 bases from J, with 3 bases between. The CDR3 DNA reads as TGTGCCAACAACAATGAGCAGTTCTTC. It encodes CANNNEQFF.

The chain links TRBV12-3 or TRBV12-4 to TRBJ2-3, with 7 bases aligning to TRBD2. This CDR3 region has 16 residues. The V gene end was trimmed by 1 base and the J gene end by 3 bases; junction bases not matched to a gene: 7. CDR3 in DNA: TGTGCCAGCAGTTTAGAGATGGGAGGGCCAACAGATACGCAGTATTTT. Its protein is CASSLEMGGPTDTQYF.

The CDR3 protein is CSGTLAGVLKTQYF. CDR3 in DNA: TGCAGTGGTACGCTAGCGGGAGTGCTGAAGACCCAGTACTTC. This sequence joins TRBV20-1 and TRBJ2-5; 10 bases map to TRBD2. Unmatched junction bases numbered 11, after V lost 7 bases and J lost 6 bases. The germline V gene has CDR1 DFQATT and CDR2 SNEGSKA (reference sequence). CDR3 length equals 14 residues.

This clonotype was recorded a few times. The J gene is TRBJ2-5, the V gene TRBV3-1, with unresolved D. The CDR3 has 12 amino acids. CDR1 is LGHDT, CDR2 YNNKEL, per germline (reference sequence). Between the trimmed V and J ends, which lost 3 bases and 3 bases, there was a span of 5 bases. CDR3 nucleotide sequence: TGTGCCAGCAGCCACTTAAAAGAGACCCAGTACTTC. Its protein product is CASSHLKETQYF.

This clonotype was seen a handful of times. The V gene is TRBV5-1, the J gene TRBJ2-1, with D perhaps TRBD2 (6 bases). CDR3 length: 15 residues. Germline V gives CDR1 SGHRS, CDR2 YFSETQ. V lost 7 bases and J 2 bases, leaving 16 bases between the germline ends. CDR3 sequence (DNA): TGCGCCAGCGCGACTAGGCCCTCCCCCTACAATGAGCAGTTCTTC. As protein: CASATRPSPYNEQFF.

The chain employs TRBV21-1 and TRBJ2-6. TRBV21-1 is termed a pseudogene. The CDR3 extends over 15 amino acids. CDR3 coding DNA: TGTGCCAGGCAAGCCAGATCCCCTGGGGCCAACGTCCTGACTTTC. Amino acids: CARQARSPGANVLTF.

This clonotype showed up many times. This chain joins TRBV12-3 or TRBV12-4 and TRBJ2-1, with D uncertain. V shed 6 bases and J shed 0 bases, with 12 bases lying between them. This CDR3 has 15 amino acids. The CDR3: CASSLRASSYNEQFF. CDR3 nucleotides: TGTGCCAGCAGCTTAAGAGCGAGCTCCTACAATGAGCAGTTCTTC.

The V and J genes are TRBV3-1 and TRBJ2-7; TRBD2 matches at 9 bases. From germline, CDR1 is LGHDT and CDR2 YNNKEL (reference sequence). Trimming removed 0 bases from V and 2 bases from J; junction bases left unmatched: 2. CDR3 length: 15 amino acids. CDR3 region: CASSQESGRTYEQYF. The DNA for the CDR3 is TGTGCCAGCAGCCAAGAGAGCGGGAGGACCTACGAGCAGTACTTC.

The J gene is TRBJ2-2, the V gene TRBV18; possible D gene TRBD2, 5 bases. Germline V gene lookup returns CDR1 KGHSH and CDR2 LQKENI. The CDR3 consists of 16 residues. V lost 7 bases and J lost 0, with 15 bases in between. The CDR3 DNA reads as TGTGCCAGCTTAGGACTCCAGGAGACGAACACCGGGGAGCTGTTTTTT. Amino acids: CASLGLQETNTGELFF.

The chain links TRBV28 to TRBJ2-5, with D possibly TRBD1 on 5 matching bases. This CDR3 contains 15 residues. From germline, CDR1 is MDHEN and CDR2 SYDVKM. V lost 3 bases and J 2 bases, leaving 13 bases between the germline ends. CDR3 sequence: CASSFGAVAQETQYF. The CDR3 DNA is TGTGCCAGCAGTTTTGGGGCGGTGGCACAAGAGACCCAGTACTTC.

This clonotype was seen ten or more times. The rearrangement links TRBV5-1 to TRBJ2-7; TRBD1 matches 9 bases. V was clipped by 4 bases and J by 7 bases; unmatched bases: 6. Germline values: CDR1 SGHRS, CDR2 YFSETQ. This CDR3 is built from 13 residues. CDR3 bases: TGCGCCAGCAGCAAGGGACAGGGCTTGGAGCAGTACTTC. Protein product: CASSKGQGLEQYF.

The chain has TRBV5-1 and TRBJ2-1, with D uncertain. V shed 2 bases and J shed 4 bases, with 10 bases lying between them. The CDR3 is 14 amino acids. Germline V CDR1 and CDR2: SGHRS, YFSETQ. CDR3 region: CASSFGSRYNEQFF. The CDR3, as DNA: TGCGCCAGCAGCTTTGGTTCGCGGTACAATGAGCAGTTCTTC.

This chain uses TRBV5-8 with TRBJ2-5, with 7 bases identical to TRBD1. The CDR3 extends over 15 amino acids. V lost 4 bases and J lost 1; bases outside the gene matches: 7. Per the germline V gene, CDR1 is SGHTS and CDR2 is YDEGEE. CDR3 in amino acids: CASSAQGQPQETQYF. Written as DNA, the CDR3 is TGTGCCAGCAGCGCACAGGGACAGCCCCAAGAGACCCAGTACTTC. Full variable domain (outside the CDR3, taken from reference TRBV5-8 and TRBJ2-5): EAGVTQSPTHLIKTRGQQATLRCSPISGHTSVYWYQQALGLGLQFLLWYDEGEERNRGNFPPRFSGRQFPNYSSELNVNALELEDSALYLCASSAQGQPQETQYFGPGTRLLVL.

This clonotype was observed a handful of times. The chain has TRBV28 and TRBJ2-1; no firm D call. V lost 1 base and J lost 8, with 12 bases in between. This CDR3 comprises 14 residues. From germline, CDR1 is MDHEN and CDR2 SYDVKM. CDR3 in amino acids: CASSLSQGAYEQFF. The CDR3 region has the DNA TGTGCCAGCAGTTTATCCCAAGGAGCGTATGAGCAGTTCTTC.

This sequence joins TRBV5-1 and TRBJ2-3; 9 nucleotides line up with TRBD2. Germline trimming cut 4 bases from V and 4 bases from J; bases unmatched to any gene: 7. The CDR3 is made up of 15 amino acids. Germline CDR1 SGHRS, CDR2 YFSETQ. CDR3 loop: CASSPGLAGSDTQYF. CDR3 DNA sequence: TGCGCCAGCAGCCCAGGTCTAGCGGGATCAGATACGCAGTATTTT. Drawing the rest from reference TRBV5-1 and TRBJ2-3, the complete variable domain is KAGVTQTPRYLIKTRGQQVTLSCSPISGHRSVSWYQQTPGQGLQFLFEYFSETQRNKGNFPGRFSGRQFSNSRSEMNVSTLELGDSALYLCASSPGLAGSDTQYFGPGTRLTVL.

This clonotype was detected only a few times. V usage is TRBV20-1 and J usage is TRBJ2-1; 7 bases fit TRBD2. J was trimmed by 6 bases and V by 3 bases; bases with no gene match: 14. From germline, CDR1 is DFQATT and CDR2 SNEGSKA (reference sequence). CDR3 length: 16 residues. The DNA for the CDR3 is TGCAGTGCTAGGGGTCTAGCGGCCATGGAGGGCAATGAGCAGTTCTTC. Its protein product is CSARGLAAMEGNEQFF.

The V call is TRBV7-9, the J call TRBJ2-1; D unresolved. Germline CDR1 SEHNR, CDR2 FQNEAQ (reference sequence). V lost 3 bases and J 2 bases, leaving 17 bases between the germline ends. CDR3 length: 17 residues. This chain's CDR3 is CASSFLTRPRPYNEQFF. DNA of the CDR3: TGTGCCAGCAGCTTCCTAACTCGCCCCAGACCCTACAATGAGCAGTTCTTC. Supplemented by reference TRBV7-9 and TRBJ2-1, the full variable domain reads DTGVSQNPRHKITKRGQNVTFRCDPISEHNRLYWYRQTLGQGPEFLTYFQNEAQLEKSRLLSDRFSAERPKGSFSTLEIQRTEQGDSAMYLCASSFLTRPRPYNEQFFGPGTRLTVL.

This clonotype was seen a handful of times. This chain links TRBV7-9 with TRBJ1-4; 7 bases fit TRBD1. CDR3 length equals 14 residues. CDR1 is SEHNR, CDR2 FQNEAQ, per germline (reference sequence). The junction had 5 bases not matched to a gene; V was cut back by 5 bases and J by 5 bases. The CDR3 loop reads CASSPTGENEKLFF. Written as DNA, the CDR3 is TGTGCCAGCAGCCCCACAGGGGAGAATGAAAAACTGTTTTTT.

The chain employs TRBV9 and TRBJ2-1; tentatively, D is TRBD1 (6 bases). This CDR3 region has 13 residues. V was clipped by 6 bases and J by 7 bases, with 14 bases between them. CDR1 and CDR2 from the germline V gene are SGDLS and YYNGEE. CDR3 sequence reads: CASTRVGGNEQFF. The CDR3 DNA reads TGTGCCAGCACCAGGGTAGGGGGAAATGAGCAGTTCTTC.

This clonotype turned up a few times. CDR3 DNA: TGTGCCAGCAGTTTTTGGGCTAGCTTGGCAGATACGCAGTATTTT. Translating it yields CASSFWASLADTQYF. This rearrangement joins TRBV12-3 or TRBV12-4 to TRBJ2-3; TRBD2 might be the D (5 bases). The CDR3 is made up of 15 amino acids. V lost 3 bases and J lost 4, with 14 bases in between.

This clonotype was detected only once. The chain is built from TRBV5-1 and TRBJ2-3; D gene unclear. The germline CDR1 and CDR2 sequences are SGHRS and YFSETQ. Trimming shortened V by 4 bases and J by 6 bases, and 15 bases separated the two germline ends. The CDR3 is 14 amino acids. CDR3 loop: CASSPTQPVDTQYF. CDR3 DNA: TGCGCCAGCAGCCCCACCCAGCCCGTGGATACGCAGTATTTT.